The 13 T cell receptor beta chains below were found in one sample sequenced in a study of graft-versus-host responses after intestinal transplantation. Sequencing used immunoSEQ multiplex PCR; TCRdb keeps in-frame clones, though not all of them. Here the sample spans more than 65,000 clones, around 90% being singletons. For these receptors, no antigen is known. Sequences were derived from unstimulated CD8+ T cells sorted from spleen or lymph node cells, sampled before intestinal transplant. The source is a human donor who received an intestinal transplant.

The gene calls are TRBV7-8 and TRBJ1-1, with 7 bases identical to TRBD1. Trimming at V came to 4 bases and at J to 4 bases, leaving 9 bases not matched to a gene. This CDR3 comprises 15 residues. CDR1 SGHVS and CDR2 FQNEAQ come from the germline V gene. CDR3 in amino acids: CASSSEGARGTEAFF. The CDR3 DNA sequence: TGTGCCAGCAGCTCTGAGGGGGCCCGGGGCACTGAAGCTTTCTTT.

The chain joins TRBV15 to TRBJ1-2, with D possibly matching TRBD1 (5 bases). Deletions cut 3 bases from V and 6 bases from J, with 17 bases between. The length of the CDR3 is 15 residues. The germline gives CDR1 LNHNV, CDR2 YYDKDF (reference sequence). The CDR3 DNA reads TGTGCCACCAGCAGTGACCAAGGGGTGACCAATGGCTACACCTTC. Protein product: CATSSDQGVTNGYTF.

This rearrangement joins TRBV9 to TRBJ1-1, with D unclear. The CDR3 is 14 residues long. The V and J ends lost 0 bases and 5 bases respectively, with 11 bases between them. The germline CDR1 and CDR2 sequences are SGDLS and YYNGEE. CDR3 region: CASSVDIEATEAFF. CDR3 sequence (DNA): TGTGCCAGCAGCGTAGATATAGAGGCGACTGAAGCTTTCTTT.

This clone was recorded once. The rearrangement links TRBV13 to TRBJ1-3; D not certain. The V gene lost 8 bases and the J gene lost 0 bases, with 8 bases spanning the gap. The CDR3 totals 13 residues. The V gene's germline CDR1 is PRHDT and CDR2 FYEKMQ (reference sequence). DNA for the CDR3: TGTGCCAGCCACGCCGGCTCTGGAAACACCATATATTTT. Translation: CASHAGSGNTIYF.

This clone was observed a handful of times. The chain uses TRBV6-5 and TRBJ2-7; TRBD1 aligns across 7 bases. V dropped 10 bases and J dropped 3; count of bases not matched to a gene: 3. Germline CDR1 is MNHEY and CDR2 is SVGAGI. This CDR3 has 11 residues. CDR3 residues: CATGQSYEQYF. The DNA for the CDR3 is TGTGCCACGGGACAGAGCTACGAGCAGTACTTC.

The rearrangement links TRBV7-6 to TRBJ1-1; D is undetermined. Germline V gives CDR1 SGHVS, CDR2 FNYEAQ. The CDR3 covers 14 residues. V was shortened by 1 base and J by 3 bases, with 9 bases between the two germline ends. CDR3 coding DNA: TGTGCCAGCAGCTTAGTCCCCGGGGACACTGAAGCTTTCTTT. Translated, it gives CASSLVPGDTEAFF.

The V call is TRBV7-8, the J call TRBJ2-5, with TRBD2 matching 11 bases. The CDR3 consists of 16 residues. The V segment lost 2 bases and the J segment 2 bases; nucleotides outside the gene matches: 4. CDR1 is SGHVS and CDR2 is FQNEAQ in the germline V gene. This CDR3 is CASSLPASGGQETQYF. CDR3 DNA: TGTGCCAGCAGCTTACCGGCTAGCGGGGGGCAAGAGACCCAGTACTTC.

This sequence joins TRBV6-6 and TRBJ1-3; 7 bases are shared with TRBD1. The CDR3 runs to 16 residues. V lost 2 bases, J lost 1 base, and 5 bases stayed unmatched. Germline CDR1 MNHNY, CDR2 SVGAGI (reference sequence). CDR3 nucleotide sequence: TGTGCCAGCAGTTACCCCAACAGGGGATCTGGAAACACCATATATTTT. Residues: CASSYPNRGSGNTIYF.

The chain has TRBV7-9 and TRBJ2-5; D may be TRBD1 (5 bases). The CDR3 is 13 residues long. The germline CDR1 and CDR2 sequences are SEHNR and FQNEAQ (reference sequence). Trimming took off 8 bases at V and 1 base at J, with 11 bases between the two ends. The CDR3 DNA follows: TGTGCCAGCTCTTGGGGCAGCCAAGAGACCCAGTACTTC. It translates to CASSWGSQETQYF.

The genes are TRBV7-6 and TRBJ1-5, with D tentatively TRBD1 (6 bases). This CDR3 spans 16 amino acids. The germline V and J ends were trimmed by 1 base and 0 bases, with 10 bases remaining between them. CDR1 SGHVS and CDR2 FNYEAQ come from the germline V gene. CDR3 in DNA: TGTGCCAGCAGCTTAGGGGGGCTTTATAGCAATCAGCCCCAGCATTTT. This gives the protein CASSLGGLYSNQPQHF.

The CDR3 sequence: CASSPSQGAAEAFF. The CDR3 DNA is TGTGCCAGCAGCCCATCACAGGGGGCTGCTGAAGCTTTCTTT. V is TRBV13 and J is TRBJ1-1; 9 bases map to TRBD1. Germline trimming cut 5 bases from V and 6 bases from J; bases unmatched to any gene: 7. Germline CDR1 and CDR2: PRHDT and FYEKMQ (reference sequence). The CDR3 extends over 14 amino acids.

The chain carries TRBV5-4 and TRBJ2-2; D possibly corresponds to TRBD1 (5 bases). The CDR3 is 17 amino acids. Trimming took off 2 bases at V and 5 bases at J, with 19 bases between the two ends. Germline CDR1 is SGHNT and CDR2 is YYREEE (reference sequence). The CDR3 reads CASSFYPVTEKTGELFF. DNA for the CDR3: TGTGCCAGCAGCTTTTATCCGGTGACAGAGAAAACCGGGGAGCTGTTTTTT.

The chain uses TRBV6-6 and TRBJ2-3; D is possibly TRBD2 (6 bases). The CDR3 is made up of 14 amino acids. Germline CDR1 and CDR2: MNHNY and SVGAGI (reference sequence). The ends were cut back, 6 bases at V and 5 bases at J, with 15 bases in the middle. The CDR3 coding sequence is TGTGCCAGCAGACGTCGGGACTTGGGAGATACGCAGTATTTT. Protein product: CASRRRDLGDTQYF.